This T cell receptor beta chain came from a study of identical twins listed by TCRdb under 2016. Regarding the complete study: To test whether fetal clonotypes persist, the study used deep sequencing on TCR alpha and beta repertoires from monozygotic twins, unrelated adults of various ages, and cord blood. Replicate twin experiments were performed at different times using different library preparation protocols to rule out contamination.

The method was 5' RACE. Data came from an Illumina HiSeq 2000. A universal primer binding site was added through template switching, and the final cDNA carried a unique molecular identifier so that TCR cDNA molecules could be counted accurately. Specific primers in the conserved constant-segment region were used to synthesize first-strand cDNA for the TCR alpha and beta chains. To control for contamination, each cDNA library was double barcoded with a SMART-Mk sample barcode plus Illumina barcodes. TruSeq adapter sequences and Illumina sample barcodes were added in two successive PCR steps. The Illumina HiSeq platform was used with custom primers to sequence TCR alpha and beta cDNA libraries. For the original study's pipeline: Raw reads were processed with MiGEC to extract unique molecular identifiers, and MiXCR was used to determine CDR3 positions. Recombination models were inferred per individual with the repgenHMM and IGoR tools using an EM algorithm. Shared clonotypes were analyzed with the tcR package in R, and sharing was normalized by the product of cloneset sizes. To study raw recombination without the effects of thymic and clonal selection, out-of-frame nonproductive sequences were analyzed. TCRdb handled the public reads itself, with Q25 trimming in fastp and clone calling in MiXCR, and kept productive beta chains. Rows with a matching CDR3 protein are joined into one entry that keeps the most common DNA and genes. The V and J calls shown here were made by TCRdb, not taken from the authors' results. The sample table records 150,000 or so distinct CDR3 sequences; 3.5% of these occur just once. The top ten hold around 8% of the sample.

Counted from cysteine to phenylalanine, this CDR3 has 15 amino acids. The entry retains the CDR3 DNA only, 45 bases that are in frame from base 1. Based on the germline V gene, the CDR1 and CDR2 sequences are SGHAT and FQNNGV. The V and J ends are trimmed by 0 bases and 2 bases, leaving 8 bases between them. Overall study outcomes, separate from this receptor: Out-of-frame TCR alpha sharing in monozygotic twins was systematically underestimated by recombination models, whereas sharing between unrelated individuals was in agreement with the recombination models. Compared with coincidental sharing between unrelated individuals, out-of-frame TCR alpha sequences shared between twins had an excess of sequences with low generation probability. Because the same donors could not be followed over many years, conclusions were based on cross-sectional statistical analysis. Zero-insertion analyses could be partly confounded by invariant T cells such as MAIT and iNKT, though diverse VJ usage argued against such confounding for most clonotypes. A weaker excess of twin sharing was found in beta out-of-frame sequences because the signal-to-noise ratio was lowered by fewer shared sequences. Abundant cord blood beta clonotypes carried fewer insertions; young adult naive repertoires showed a weaker similar trend, while memory repertoires showed none.

All donors were healthy Caucasians. Miltenyi CD45RO+ enrichment and human naive T-cell isolation kits were used to isolate memory (CD45RO+) and naive T cells from PBMC. This clonotype was recorded a few times. The target of this receptor is not known. Base qualities were left out, and no much larger clone turns up one base away. Source material: memory T cells sorted from blood. The cell subset or site tag for this specimen amounts to: CD45RO+ enriched T cells. This clonotype originated in a man between 18 and 29 years old in good health. Here the chain combines TRBV11-2 and TRBJ2-1; the D gene identity is not certain. The CDR3 loop reads CASSLEYAPYNEQFF. The nucleotide sequence is TGTGCCAGCAGCTTAGAATACGCCCCCTACAATGAGCAGTTCTTC.